Shown below are 2 T cell receptor beta chains from a single sample sequenced in a study of shared clonotypes between healthy human individuals. TCRdb keeps only in-frame clones here, not all; method: immunoSEQ multiplex PCR. The table includes around 1,000,000 clones, 77% detected once. Sequenced sample: memory CD4+ T cells from PBMCs. The subset is: CD45RA-negative fraction. Receptors originate from a man aged 18 to 29 in good health. Some clones in this sample may be carry-over from other donors' samples.

The chain links TRBV7-9 to TRBJ2-3, with D perhaps given as TRBD1 or TRBD2 (6 bases each). The CDR3 consists of 14 residues. Germline-derived CDR1 and CDR2 are SEHNR and FQNEAQ (reference sequence). The V end lost 0 bases, the J end lost 8 bases, and 12 bases lay between the germline ends. CDR3 bases: TGTGCCAGCAGCTTAGCGGGGGGCGCAGGTACGCAGTATTTT. Protein product: CASSLAGGAGTQYF.

This chain uses TRBV9 with TRBJ2-7; TRBD2 might be the D (6 bases). Trimming took 4 bases from V and 1 from J, leaving 12 bases between them. CDR3 length equals 14 residues. The germline V gene encodes CDR1 SGDLS and CDR2 YYNGEE. CDR3 region: CASSPRGISYEQYF. The CDR3 DNA is TGTGCCAGCAGCCCCCGGGGGATTTCCTACGAGCAGTACTTC.